Given below is one TCR beta chain in context. Its antigen is unknown. The data were obtained in a study of beta chain features in type 1 diabetes. The CDR3 runs 16 residues. Study outcomes and limitations: Comparison showed that naive, central memory and Treg TCRB repertoires appeared more similar among patients than among healthy donors.

What was sequenced were expressed TCRB transcripts, since all of the isolated RNA had been reverse transcribed. Only in-frame clones appear in the TCRdb table, and some are missing; sequencing was by immunoSEQ multiplex PCR. The sample records 300,000 to 400,000 clones, approximately 11% being singletons. The J gene is TRBJ2-4, the V gene TRBV21-1; the table assigns TRBD1, which was not confirmed against the DNA. TRBV21-1 is classified as a pseudogene. This TCR derives from a woman aged 25 to 39 in good health. Sequences were obtained from naive CD4+ T cells from blood. CDR3 nucleotide sequence: TGTGCCAGCAGCAAGATAGAGGACAGGGGGCAAATCATTCAGTACTTC. It codes for CASSKIEDRGQIIQYF.